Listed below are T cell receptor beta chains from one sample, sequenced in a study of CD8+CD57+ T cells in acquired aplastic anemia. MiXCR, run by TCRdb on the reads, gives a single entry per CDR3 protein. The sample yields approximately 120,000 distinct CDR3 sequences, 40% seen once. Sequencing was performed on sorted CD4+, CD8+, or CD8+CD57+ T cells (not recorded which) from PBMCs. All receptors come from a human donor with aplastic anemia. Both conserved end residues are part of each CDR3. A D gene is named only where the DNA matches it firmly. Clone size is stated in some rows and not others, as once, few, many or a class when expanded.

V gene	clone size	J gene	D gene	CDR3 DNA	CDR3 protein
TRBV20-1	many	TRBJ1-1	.	TGCAGTGCTGATACCACAGAGAACACTGAAGCTTTCTTT	CSADTTENTEAFF
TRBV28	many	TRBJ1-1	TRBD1	TGTGCCAGCAGTCTCGGGACAGGGGATGCTTTCTTT	CASSLGTGDAFF
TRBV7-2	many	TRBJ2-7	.	TGTGCCAGCAGCTTAGGCTTCTCCTACGAGCAGTACTTC	CASSLGFSYEQYF
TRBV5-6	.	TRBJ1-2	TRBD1	TGTGCCAGCAGTTTCCCCGGGACAGGGGGCGTCTATGGCTACACCTTC	CASSFPGTGGVYGYTF
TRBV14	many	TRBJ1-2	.	TGTGCCAGCAGTCTTCAAAGGGCGCGAGGCTACACCTTC	CASSLQRARGYTF
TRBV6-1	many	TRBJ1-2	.	TGTGCCAGCAGTGAGGGACATCGCTATGGCTACACCTTC	CASSEGHRYGYTF
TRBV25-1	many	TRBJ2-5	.	TGTGCCAGCAGTGAATTACAGAACCAAGAGACCCAGTACTTC	CASSELQNQETQYF
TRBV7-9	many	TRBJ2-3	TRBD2	TGTGCCAGCAGCTTACTAGCGGGGGGATCCGATACGCAGTATTTT	CASSLLAGGSDTQYF
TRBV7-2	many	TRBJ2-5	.	TGTGCCAGCAGCTCCCAGTTTCTTGGGGAGACCCAGTACTTC	CASSSQFLGETQYF
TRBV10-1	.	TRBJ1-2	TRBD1	TGCGCCAGCAGTATGGACAGGACCTATGGCTACACCTTC	CASSMDRTYGYTF
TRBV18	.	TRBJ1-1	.	TGTGCCAGCTCACGACGGAAAGGGGGGGGAATATCCGCTAACAGTGAAGCTTTCTTT	CASSRRKGGGISANSEAFF
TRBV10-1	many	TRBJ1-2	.	TGCGCCAGCGGGAGGGGATTTGGCTATGGCTACACCTTC	CASGRGFGYGYTF
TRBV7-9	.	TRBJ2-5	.	TGTGCCAGCAATCCGGAAGCCCCGGAGACCCAGTACTTC	CASNPEAPETQYF
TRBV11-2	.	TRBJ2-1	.	TGTGCCGGCAGCAATGGGCAGGGGTTCGGCAATGAGCAGTTCTTC	CAGSNGQGFGNEQFF
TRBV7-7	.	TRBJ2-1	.	TGTGCTAGCAGCTTAGTCCCGGGGGACAATGAGCAGTTCTTC	CASSLVPGDNEQFF
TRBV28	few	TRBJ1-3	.	TGTGCCAGCAGTTTAAAGGGCTCTGGAAACACCATATATTTT	CASSLKGSGNTIYF
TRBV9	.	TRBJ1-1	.	TGTGCCAGCGCGGGGTTGGACACTGAAGCTTTCTTT	CASAGLDTEAFF
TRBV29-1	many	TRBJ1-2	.	TGCAGCGTTACCCAGGGAGGACAAGGCTACACCTTC	CSVTQGGQGYTF
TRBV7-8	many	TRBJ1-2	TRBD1	TGTGCCAGCAGCTTAGGTCGGACAGGCTATGGCTACACCTTC	CASSLGRTGYGYTF
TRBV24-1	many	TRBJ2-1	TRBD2	TGTGCCACCGGGGGAGGGGACAATGAGCAGTTCTTC	CATGGGDNEQFF
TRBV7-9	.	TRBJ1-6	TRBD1	TGTGCCAGCAGCTCGGACAGGAATTCACCCCTCCACTTT	CASSSDRNSPLHF
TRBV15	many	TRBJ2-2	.	TGTGCCACCAGCAGAGACCTCAGGCAGGGCTTGAAGGCCGGGGAGCTGTTTTTT	CATSRDLRQGLKAGELFF
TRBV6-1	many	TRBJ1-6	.	TGTGCCAGCAGTCCAAATTGGGGGGAGGGTTCACCCCTCCACTTT	CASSPNWGEGSPLHF
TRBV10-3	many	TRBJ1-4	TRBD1	TGTGCCATCAGTGACTCCGACAGGTCGACAGGGCTGTTTTTT	CAISDSDRSTGLFF
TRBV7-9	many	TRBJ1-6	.	TGTGCCAGCAGCGAGACAGGAAATAATTCACCCCTCCACTTT	CASSETGNNSPLHF
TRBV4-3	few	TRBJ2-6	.	TGCGCCAGCAGCCAAGATCTGGGGGGGGCCAATCGGGCCAACGTCCTGACTTTC	CASSQDLGGANRANVLTF
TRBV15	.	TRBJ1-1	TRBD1	TGTGCCGCCAGCAGGGAGGGGACAGTGTATGAAGCTTTCTTC	CAASREGTVYEAFF
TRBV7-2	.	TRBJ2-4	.	TGTGCCAGCAGCTTAGGGCGTGGGAACATTCAGTACTTC	CASSLGRGNIQYF
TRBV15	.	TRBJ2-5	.	TGTGCCACCAGCAGAGAGGGGGAAACCCTTGAGACCCAGTACTTC	CATSREGETLETQYF
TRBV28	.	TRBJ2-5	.	TGTGCCGGCAGAGACAGTCCCGGGGAGACCCAGTACTTC	CAGRDSPGETQYF
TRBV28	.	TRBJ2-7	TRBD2	TGTGCCAGCGGATCTCTGGGGGAGGGCTCCTACGAGCAGTACTTC	CASGSLGEGSYEQYF
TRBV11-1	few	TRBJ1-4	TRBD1	TGTGCCAGCAGCTTTGAGGGGGCGAAAAATGAAAAACTGTTTTTT	CASSFEGAKNEKLFF
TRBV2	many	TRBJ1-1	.	TGTGCCAGCAGTGAAGGGTGGGGGGAAGCTTTCTTT	CASSEGWGEAFF
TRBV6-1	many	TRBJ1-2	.	TGTGCCAGCATACCCTACAGAGATCGGGATGGCTACACCTTC	CASIPYRDRDGYTF
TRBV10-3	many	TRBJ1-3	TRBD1	TGTGCCACCCGACAGGGATGGGGGCTTCACTCTGGAAACACCATATATTTT	CATRQGWGLHSGNTIYF